A selection of T cell receptor beta chains follows, all from one sample in a study of blood T cell repertoires in COVID-19. Produced via immunoSEQ multiplex PCR; TCRdb's table is partial and in-frame only. The sample consists of 200,000 to 300,000 clones, about 91% of them appearing once. The sequenced material came from peripheral blood. The receptors were gathered from a person under 30 with COVID-19, enrolled during active disease. Each CDR3 is given with its conserved first and last residue. D genes are given only for firm matches. Some rows have no size entry. The others give once, few or many, or a class for an expanded clone.

D: TRBD2
size: few
V: TRBV6-5
J: TRBJ2-1
CDR3: CASSGLAGSPNEQFF
DNA: TGTGCCAGCAGCGGACTAGCGGGAAGTCCTAATGAGCAGTTCTTC

D: .
size: .
V: TRBV27
J: TRBJ1-5
CDR3: CASSLPYGPQHF
DNA: TGTGCCAGCAGTTTACCCTATGGTCCCCAGCATTTT

D: TRBD1
size: .
V: TRBV29-1
J: TRBJ2-5
CDR3: CSVEGDSQETQYF
DNA: TGCAGCGTTGAAGGGGACAGTCAAGAGACCCAGTACTTC

D: TRBD1
size: .
V: TRBV19
J: TRBJ2-7
CDR3: CASSIGQGAFHEQYF
DNA: TGTGCCAGTAGTATAGGCCAGGGGGCTTTCCACGAGCAGTACTTC

D: TRBD2
size: .
V: TRBV28
J: TRBJ2-1
CDR3: CASSFLLAGGPDSYNEQFF
DNA: TGTGCCAGCAGTTTTCTACTAGCGGGAGGACCAGACTCCTACAATGAGCAGTTCTTC

D: .
size: few
V: TRBV19
J: TRBJ1-1
CDR3: CASSIGALSGTEAFF
DNA: TGTGCCAGTAGTATTGGAGCCCTATCCGGGACTGAAGCTTTCTTT

D: .
size: .
V: TRBV10-3
J: TRBJ2-3
CDR3: CAISDQGKKTDTQYF
DNA: TGTGCCATCAGTGATCAGGGTAAGAAGACAGATACGCAGTATTTT

D: TRBD1
size: .
V: TRBV10-3
J: TRBJ1-3
CDR3: CAISVGGGGQLGNTIYF
DNA: TGTGCCATCAGTGTTGGAGGGGGCGGCCAACTTGGAAACACCATATATTTT

D: TRBD1
size: .
V: TRBV2
J: TRBJ1-2
CDR3: CASSGQGLGGYTF
DNA: TGTGCCAGCAGTGGACAGGGGTTAGGGGGCTACACCTTC

D: .
size: .
V: TRBV13
J: TRBJ2-5
CDR3: CASSFMGAGETQYF
DNA: TGTGCCAGCAGCTTCATGGGGGCAGGGGAGACCCAGTACTTC

D: TRBD1
size: .
V: TRBV19
J: TRBJ1-1
CDR3: CASSTGQGKAFF
DNA: TGTGCCAGTAGTACAGGACAGGGAAAGGCTTTCTTT

D: TRBD1
size: .
V: TRBV15
J: TRBJ2-7
CDR3: CATRGQNHEQYF
DNA: TGTGCCACAAGGGGACAGAACCACGAGCAGTACTTC

D: TRBD1
size: .
V: TRBV24-1
J: TRBJ1-1
CDR3: CATSDALTGDPAFF
DNA: TGTGCCACCAGTGATGCGTTGACAGGGGACCCAGCTTTCTTT

D: .
size: .
V: TRBV28
J: TRBJ1-2
CDR3: CASSSIPDGQLNYGYTF
DNA: TGTGCCAGCAGCTCCATCCCCGACGGACAGCTTAACTATGGCTACACCTTC

D: .
size: .
V: TRBV27
J: TRBJ2-1
CDR3: CASSLQGSYNEQFF
DNA: TGTGCCAGCAGTTTACAGGGGTCCTACAATGAGCAGTTCTTC

D: .
size: .
V: TRBV19
J: TRBJ1-5
CDR3: CASSIGAGHKYSNQPQHF
DNA: TGTGCCAGTAGTATCGGAGCGGGACATAAGTATAGCAATCAGCCCCAGCATTTT

D: TRBD2
size: .
V: TRBV4-1
J: TRBJ2-1
CDR3: CASSQGRVTSRWGHNEQFF
DNA: TGCGCCAGCAGCCAAGGTAGGGTGACTAGCCGATGGGGACACAATGAGCAGTTCTTC

D: TRBD2
size: .
V: TRBV27
J: TRBJ2-5
CDR3: CASSLGLGTTQYF
DNA: TGTGCCAGCAGTTTAGGACTAGGGACGACCCAGTACTTC

D: .
size: .
V: TRBV19
J: TRBJ2-7
CDR3: CASSIGTSYEQYF
DNA: TGTGCCAGTAGTATTGGCACTAGCTACGAGCAGTACTTC

D: TRBD1
size: few
V: TRBV27
J: TRBJ1-1
CDR3: CASSLSGTVNTEAFF
DNA: TGTGCCAGCAGTTTATCGGGGACAGTAAACACTGAAGCTTTCTTT

D: .
size: .
V: TRBV19
J: TRBJ2-7
CDR3: CASSGTHGGEQYF
DNA: TGTGCCAGTAGTGGAACTCACGGGGGCGAGCAGTACTTC

D: TRBD2
size: .
V: TRBV6-6
J: TRBJ2-5
CDR3: CASSPSRLAGEQETQYF
DNA: TGTGCCAGCAGTCCATCCAGACTAGCGGGAGAGCAAGAGACCCAGTACTTC

D: TRBD2
size: .
V: TRBV5-4
J: TRBJ2-2
CDR3: CASSLGLAVNTGELFF
DNA: TGTGCCAGCAGCTTGGGTCTAGCGGTGAACACCGGGGAGCTGTTTTTT

D: TRBD2
size: .
V: TRBV6-4
J: TRBJ2-3
CDR3: CASSERGSTDTQYF
DNA: TGTGCCAGCAGTGAGCGGGGGAGCACAGATACGCAGTATTTT

D: .
size: .
V: TRBV28
J: TRBJ1-4
CDR3: CASETAGEKLFF
DNA: TGTGCCAGCGAAACCGCGGGAGAAAAACTGTTTTTT

D: .
size: .
V: TRBV19
J: TRBJ1-1
CDR3: CASRKRGGNTEAFF
DNA: TGTGCCAGTAGGAAAAGGGGAGGGAACACTGAAGCTTTCTTT

D: TRBD2
size: .
V: TRBV5-1
J: TRBJ2-1
CDR3: CASSPLAESYNEQFF
DNA: TGCGCCAGCAGCCCCCTAGCGGAGTCCTACAATGAGCAGTTCTTC

D: .
size: .
V: TRBV5-6
J: TRBJ1-1
CDR3: CASSLHDTEAFF
DNA: TGTGCCAGCAGCTTGCATGACACTGAAGCTTTCTTT

D: TRBD2
size: .
V: TRBV19
J: TRBJ2-7
CDR3: CATRTSGSRLYF
DNA: TGTGCCACCCGGACTAGCGGGAGCCGCCTGTACTTC

D: TRBD1
size: .
V: TRBV7-8
J: TRBJ1-2
CDR3: CASSFPPQMTGGRGYTF
DNA: TGTGCCAGCAGCTTCCCCCCCCAAATGACAGGGGGCAGAGGCTACACCTTC

D: .
size: .
V: TRBV7-3
J: TRBJ2-1
CDR3: CASSLTTKVTDNEQFF
DNA: TGTGCCAGCAGCTTAACGACCAAGGTGACAGACAATGAGCAGTTCTTC

D: .
size: .
V: TRBV6-5
J: TRBJ2-1
CDR3: CASSSGPYNEQFF
DNA: TGTGCCAGCAGCAGCGGACCTTACAATGAGCAGTTCTTC

D: TRBD1
size: .
V: TRBV12-3/TRBV12-4
J: TRBJ2-1
CDR3: CASSWDRGNEQFF
DNA: TGTGCCAGCAGTTGGGACAGGGGAAATGAGCAGTTCTTC

D: .
size: .
V: TRBV7-2
J: TRBJ1-1
CDR3: CASSPYTEAFF
DNA: TGTGCCAGCAGCCCGTACACTGAAGCTTTCTTT

D: TRBD1
size: .
V: TRBV4-1
J: TRBJ2-7
CDR3: CASSQDVYRGQTYEQYF
DNA: TGCGCCAGCAGCCAAGATGTGTACAGGGGGCAGACCTACGAGCAGTACTTC

D: .
size: .
V: TRBV24-1
J: TRBJ1-3
CDR3: CATSGPEGGTIYF
DNA: TGTGCCACCAGTGGGCCGGAAGGAGGCACCATATATTTT

D: TRBD1
size: .
V: TRBV11-2
J: TRBJ2-7
CDR3: CASSKSGGVIPYEQYF
DNA: TGTGCCAGCAGCAAATCAGGGGGAGTGATCCCCTACGAGCAGTACTTC

D: .
size: once
V: TRBV24-1
J: TRBJ2-6
CDR3: CATEATTSGANVLTF
DNA: TGTGCCACCGAAGCCACTACCTCTGGGGCCAACGTCCTGACTTTC

D: .
size: .
V: TRBV7-6
J: TRBJ2-2
CDR3: CASSAGTGELFF
DNA: TGTGCCAGCAGCGCCGGGACAGGGGAGCTGTTTTTT

D: TRBD2
size: .
V: TRBV6-2/TRBV6-3
J: TRBJ2-7
CDR3: CASSPGTSGRGYEQYF
DNA: TGTGCCAGCAGCCCCGGGACTAGCGGGAGGGGGTACGAGCAGTACTTC

D: .
size: .
V: TRBV3-1/TRBV3-2
J: TRBJ2-1
CDR3: CASNSLDGGEQFF
DNA: TGTGCCAGCAACTCCCTGGACGGAGGGGAGCAGTTCTTC

D: TRBD2
size: .
V: TRBV19
J: TRBJ2-7
CDR3: CASSSGLVFYEQYF
DNA: TGTGCCAGTAGTAGCGGACTAGTATTCTACGAGCAGTACTTC